The 29 T cell receptor beta chains in this list originate from one sample, sequenced in a study of blood T cell repertoires in COVID-19 (dated by TCRdb to 2019 to 2021). The library was generated by the immunoSEQ multiplex PCR assay. The source is immuneACCESS, and TCRdb retained only in-frame sequences with V and J called. Part of the clones is not carried over; for the studies checked, unresolved V genes explain less than half of this, and the remainder is unexplained. The sample table lists some 190,000 clones, 80% to 90% of them with a count of one. The top ten constitute 9.5% to 13% of the sample. Specimen: peripheral blood. The receptor source for this set is a human donor with active or convalescent COVID-19. The donor label of this sample is uncertain.

The chain has TRBV30 and TRBJ1-2; maybe TRBD1 (6 bases). Between the trimmed V and J ends, which lost 2 bases and 9 bases, there was a span of 16 bases. This CDR3 has 13 amino acids. In germline, CDR1 is GTSNPN, CDR2 SVGIG (reference sequence). The CDR3 nucleotides are TGTGCCTGGAGTATGGGGGCGTTGGGACGCTACACCTTC. As protein: CAWSMGALGRYTF.

J is TRBJ2-2 and V is TRBV18, with 7 bases matching TRBD1. The CDR3 is 15 residues long. Looked up from germline, CDR1 is KGHSH and CDR2 is LQKENI. The V segment lost 2 bases and the J segment 4 bases; nucleotides outside the gene matches: 4. The CDR3 bases are TGTGCCAGCTCACCAAACAGGGGCGGCACCGGGGAGCTGTTTTTT. Translated, it gives CASSPNRGGTGELFF.

V gene TRBV5-1 combines with J gene TRBJ1-2; 9 bases line up with TRBD1. This CDR3 is built from 14 residues. Germline values: CDR1 SGHRS, CDR2 YFSETQ. After removal of 0 bases from V and 7 bases from J, the junction contained 4 bases not matched to a gene. CDR3: CASSLVRDRAGYTF. The CDR3 DNA follows: TGCGCCAGCAGCTTGGTTCGGGACAGGGCTGGCTACACCTTC.

The chain links TRBV5-1 to TRBJ1-1; perhaps TRBD1 as D (6 bases). The length of the CDR3 is 15 residues. Between the trimmed V and J ends, which lost 7 bases and 2 bases, there was a span of 18 bases. From germline, CDR1 is SGHRS and CDR2 YFSETQ. Written as DNA, the CDR3 is TGCGCCAGCCAACCCAGGGGCATAGCCAACACTGAAGCTTTCTTT. This gives the protein CASQPRGIANTEAFF.

V and J are TRBV15 and TRBJ1-3; 9 bases align to TRBD1. CDR3 length equals 15 residues. V trimming: 7 bases; J trimming: 3 bases; junction bases outside the gene matches: 7. Germline V gene sequence: CDR1 LNHNV, CDR2 YYDKDF (reference sequence). The CDR3, as DNA: TGTGCCACCACTAAGACAGGGGGAGATGGAAACACCATATATTTT. It encodes CATTKTGGDGNTIYF.

The chain recombines TRBV11-2 with TRBJ2-1; D might be TRBD2 (6 bases). Trimming removed 1 base from V and 2 bases from J, with 12 bases in between. CDR3 length: 16 residues. From germline, CDR1 is SGHAT and CDR2 FQNNGV. This chain's CDR3 is CASSLGGTWTYNEQFF. DNA of the CDR3: TGTGCCAGCAGCTTAGGCGGGACTTGGACCTACAATGAGCAGTTCTTC.

The chain recombines TRBV7-2 with TRBJ2-1; D may be TRBD1 (7 bases). Germline V gives CDR1 SGHTA, CDR2 FQGNSA. The V end was cut by 2 bases, the J end by 7 bases, with 21 bases between. The CDR3 loop spans 17 amino acids. Here the CDR3 reads CASSLHPPGGPRNEQFF. CDR3 nucleotide sequence: TGTGCCAGCAGCTTACACCCCCCAGGGGGGCCGAGGAATGAGCAGTTCTTC.

The chain recombines TRBV7-2 with TRBJ1-4, with D possibly being TRBD1 (6 bases). Trimming cost V 9 bases and J 5 bases, with 16 bases left between them. The CDR3 runs to 14 residues. The germline V gene has CDR1 SGHTA and CDR2 FQGNSA. CDR3 nucleotide sequence: TGTGCCAGTAACCGGGACACGTCGAATGAAAAACTGTTTTTT. It is translated as CASNRDTSNEKLFF.

The genes are TRBV24-1 and TRBJ2-1; maybe TRBD2 (6 bases). CDR3 length equals 13 residues. Deletions cut 12 bases from V and 4 bases from J, with 15 bases between. Germline assignment: CDR1 KGHDR and CDR2 SFDVKD. CDR3 amino acids: CASGRGGYNEQFF. CDR3 bases: TGTGCCTCCGGACGTGGGGGGTACAATGAGCAGTTCTTC.

The chain joins TRBV3-1 (or the pseudogene TRBV3-2) to TRBJ1-4; 7 bases agree with TRBD1. The CDR3 extends over 15 amino acids. The germline V gene encodes CDR1 LGHDT and CDR2 YNNKEL (reference sequence). V lost 4 bases to trimming and J lost 7 bases; unmatched junction nucleotides: 9. The CDR3 DNA sequence: TGTGCCAGCAGCCGTCCTTCCCACAGGGGTGAAAAACTGTTTTTT. This sequence encodes CASSRPSHRGEKLFF.

The CDR3 coding sequence is TGTGCCAGTAGTATACTACTCCCGGGACAGGGTTTCTATTCGAACACTGAAGCTTTCTTT. It is translated as CASSILLPGQGFYSNTEAFF. The rearrangement joins TRBV19 to TRBJ1-1; 9 bases map to TRBD1. The junction had 17 bases not matched to a gene; V was cut back by 2 bases and J by 1 base. The CDR3 runs 20 residues. Germline V CDR1 and CDR2: LNHDA, SQIVND (reference sequence).

This chain uses TRBV2 with TRBJ2-5, with TRBD1 as a possible D gene (6 bases). The CDR3 covers 14 residues. V was cut by 4 bases and J by 5 bases, with 14 bases left in between. Germline CDR1 SNHLY, CDR2 FYNNEI. CDR3 residues: CASSGRQDWETQYF. CDR3 coding DNA: TGTGCCAGCAGTGGACGACAGGATTGGGAGACCCAGTACTTC.

The genes are TRBV19 and TRBJ1-5, with a tentative D call TRBD1 (6 bases). V gave up 3 bases and J gave up 2 bases, with 14 bases separating them. Germline V gene lookup returns CDR1 LNHDA and CDR2 SQIVND (reference sequence). CDR3 size: 16 residues. The CDR3 protein is CASSISGDLGNQPQHF. CDR3 nucleotide sequence: TGTGCCAGTAGTATTTCAGGGGACCTGGGCAATCAGCCCCAGCATTTT.

The V gene is TRBV9, the J gene TRBJ2-7, with TRBD1 matching over 7 bases. V lost 6 bases and J lost 0; bases outside the gene matches: 6. Germline V gives CDR1 SGDLS, CDR2 YYNGEE. CDR3 length: 14 residues. The CDR3, as DNA: TGTGCCAGCACTCGGGGACAGAGCTCCTACGAGCAGTACTTC. Translation gives CASTRGQSSYEQYF.

The genes are TRBV19 and TRBJ1-2; 10 positions match TRBD1. In germline, CDR1 is LNHDA, CDR2 SQIVND (reference sequence). J lost 7 bases, V lost 5 bases, and 13 bases had no gene match. The CDR3 runs to 16 residues. CDR3 sequence reads: CASSRRDRGSGRGYTF. DNA of the CDR3: TGTGCCAGTAGTCGACGGGACAGGGGATCAGGCCGTGGCTACACCTTC. Filled out from reference TRBV19 and TRBJ1-2, the complete variable domain reads DGGITQSPKYLFRKEGQNVTLSCEQNLNHDAMYWYRQDPGQGLRLIYYSQIVNDFQKGDIAEGYSVSREKKESFPLTVTSAQKNPTAFYLCASSRRDRGSGRGYTFGSGTRLTVV.

The chain links TRBV30 to TRBJ1-6; D gene unclear. Germline CDR1 GTSNPN, CDR2 SVGIG (reference sequence). Trimming cost V 0 bases and J 11 bases, with 11 bases left between them. The CDR3 sequence is 13 residues long. CDR3 sequence: CAWSVQGQAPLHF. CDR3 in DNA: TGTGCCTGGAGTGTACAAGGTCAGGCACCCCTCCACTTT.

The chain is built from TRBV9 and TRBJ1-1, with D uncertain. The CDR3 contains 14 residues. Germline values: CDR1 SGDLS, CDR2 YYNGEE. V gave up 4 bases and J gave up 0 bases, with 10 bases separating them. CDR3 amino acids: CASSSREVNTEAFF. CDR3 nucleotide sequence: TGTGCCAGCAGCTCCCGGGAGGTGAACACTGAAGCTTTCTTT.

J is TRBJ2-5 and V is TRBV18; tentative D call: TRBD1 (6 bases). Trimming removed 3 bases from V and 1 base from J, with 12 bases in between. The CDR3 contains 15 residues. The germline gives CDR1 KGHSH, CDR2 LQKENI. The CDR3 is CASSPARGVQETQYF. In DNA form, the CDR3 reads TGTGCCAGCTCACCGGCCAGGGGTGTCCAAGAGACCCAGTACTTC. The variable domain in full, with the rest retrieved from reference TRBV18 and TRBJ2-5, is NAGVMQNPRHLVRRRGQEARLRCSPMKGHSHVYWYRQLPEEGLKFMVYLQKENIIDESGMPKERFSAEFPKEGPSILRIQQVVRGDSAAYFCASSPARGVQETQYFGPGTRLLVL.

CDR3 sequence reads: CASGTVSYYTGELFF. CDR3 DNA: TGTGCCAGCGGGACAGTTTCTTACTACACCGGGGAGCTGTTTTTT. The chain joins TRBV6-5 to TRBJ2-2; 7 bases fit TRBD1. The CDR3 sequence is 15 residues long. V was clipped by 8 bases and J by 3 bases; unmatched bases: 9. In germline, CDR1 is MNHEY, CDR2 SVGAGI.

J is TRBJ2-5 and V is TRBV6-1, with TRBD2 matching over 14 bases. This CDR3 is built from 16 residues. From germline, CDR1 is MNHNS and CDR2 SASEGT. J lost 1 base, V lost 4 bases, and 2 bases had no gene match. CDR3 amino acids: CASSAGTSGGQETQYF. As DNA, the CDR3 is TGTGCCAGCAGTGCCGGGACTAGCGGGGGCCAAGAGACCCAGTACTTC.

This rearrangement joins TRBV3-1 (or the pseudogene TRBV3-2) to TRBJ2-5; 9 positions agree with TRBD2. The V segment lost 10 bases and the J segment 4 bases; nucleotides outside the gene matches: 7. The CDR3 has 13 residues. Germline V lookup: CDR1 LGHDT, CDR2 YNNKEL (reference sequence). CDR3: CATLAGELETQYF. The CDR3 coding sequence is TGTGCCACCTTAGCGGGGGAGTTAGAGACCCAGTACTTC.

This clone was seen just once. The chain has TRBV4-2 and TRBJ2-5, with D perhaps matching TRBD2 (6 bases). Trimming pared 0 bases from V and 5 bases from J, leaving 16 bases between. The length of the CDR3 is 16 residues. Germline CDR1 LGHNA, CDR2 YNFKEQ. CDR3 protein: CASSQDLKGGEETQYF. CDR3 sequence (DNA): TGTGCCAGCAGCCAAGATCTTAAGGGAGGTGAGGAGACCCAGTACTTC.

The J gene is TRBJ2-5, the V gene TRBV3-1 (or the pseudogene TRBV3-2); the D gene is possibly TRBD2 (5 bases). There are 13 residues in the CDR3. The germline CDR1 and CDR2 sequences are LGHDT and YNNKEL (reference sequence). V lost 1 base, J lost 7 bases, and 10 bases lay in between. The CDR3 loop reads CASSQGSEGTQYF. CDR3 nucleotides: TGTGCCAGCAGCCAAGGTAGTGAGGGGACCCAGTACTTC.

The CDR3 is CASSEWDSENTEAFF. Here the CDR3 DNA reads TGTGCCAGCAGCGAATGGGACAGTGAGAACACTGAAGCTTTCTTT. The J gene is TRBJ1-1, the V gene TRBV11-3, with TRBD1 identical over 7 bases. The CDR3 covers 15 residues. V shed 5 bases, J shed 1 base, and the junction held 7 bases outside the gene matches. In germline, CDR1 is SGHNT, CDR2 YENEEA.

This chain uses TRBV4-1 with TRBJ1-5, with TRBD1 matching 8 bases. The CDR3 sequence is 18 residues long. The germline V gene has CDR1 MGHRA and CDR2 YSYEKL. The V and J ends lost 4 bases and 0 bases, in that order; junction bases with no gene match: 11. CDR3 protein: CASSPQIPGTGSNQPQHF. The CDR3 DNA sequence: TGCGCCAGCAGCCCGCAAATCCCCGGGACAGGTAGCAATCAGCCCCAGCATTTT.

This chain uses TRBV10-3 with TRBJ2-7; tentative D call: TRBD1 (6 bases). Germline V CDR1 and CDR2: ENHRY, SYGVKD. This CDR3 is 17 amino acids long. V dropped 3 bases and J dropped 2 bases, with 20 bases sitting between them. CDR3 protein: CAISDLGGGRDTYEQYF. The CDR3 coding sequence is TGTGCCATCAGTGATCTAGGTGGGGGCAGGGACACCTACGAGCAGTACTTC.

The chain joins TRBV28 to TRBJ2-5; no firm D call. CDR1 is MDHEN and CDR2 is SYDVKM in the germline V gene. CDR3 length: 13 amino acids. The germline V and J ends were trimmed by 11 bases and 7 bases, with 20 bases remaining between them. Written as DNA, the CDR3 is TGTGCCTCTCAGTTTCCTAGATCGGGGACCCAGTACTTC. This gives the protein CASQFPRSGTQYF. Using reference TRBV28 and TRBJ2-5 for the parts outside the CDR3, the full variable domain is DVKVTQSSRYLVKRTGEKVFLECVQDMDHENMFWYRQDPGLGLRLIYFSYDVKMKEKGDIPEGYSVSREKKERFSLILESASTNQTSMYLCASQFPRSGTQYFGPGTRLLVL.

The chain uses TRBV5-4 and TRBJ2-7; 14 nucleotides line up with TRBD2. V trimming: 4 bases; J trimming: 3 bases; junction bases outside the gene matches: 3. This CDR3 has 15 residues. CDR1 SGHNT and CDR2 YYREEE come from the germline V gene (reference sequence). This CDR3 is CASSLGLAGGYEQYF. CDR3 DNA: TGTGCCAGCAGCCTCGGACTAGCGGGGGGCTACGAGCAGTACTTC.

This chain uses TRBV19 with TRBJ1-5; D is unclear. V lost 2 bases and J lost 4, with 3 bases in between. This CDR3 is 12 amino acids long. CDR1 LNHDA and CDR2 SQIVND come from the germline V gene (reference sequence). The CDR3 DNA reads TGTGCCAGTAGTATACGGAATCAGCCCCAGCATTTT. Translating it yields CASSIRNQPQHF.